This T cell receptor (beta chain) was identified in a study of breast tumors, draining lymph nodes, adjacent tissues (TCRdb year 2016). Describing the broader study: In breast cancer patients, the study compared the TCR beta repertoires of tumor, adjacent nontumor tissue and axillary lymph nodes. In human breast cancer, the study set out to evaluate how tumor, surrounding tissue and draining lymph node repertoires relate to one another and whether T cells may move between these sites. Overall results and qualifications from the work: T-cell repertoire diversity in tumors was found to be lower than in lymph nodes but higher than in nontumor tissue, and preferential V and J gene usage was observed. Rather than being directly demonstrated, the conclusion that tumor T cells originate in lymph nodes was presented as consistent with a hypothesis. Tumor and nontumor tissue repertoires were found to be significantly more similar in luminal-like than in basal-like breast cancer. The data were considered consistent with most tumor T cells being derived from the lymph node and subsequently expanding within tumor tissue.

This clonotype was seen just once. No cognate antigen has been identified for it. Within one base of it there is no much larger clone, and no base qualities were kept. One read offers little support. The run used an Illumina HiSeq 2000. TCR beta chain libraries were generated through multiplex PCR amplification. High-throughput sequencing was used to analyze the amplified TCR beta chain products. Using fastp at Q25 and MiXCR, TCRdb reprocessed the public reads and kept productive beta chains. For every CDR3 protein sequence, its rows merge into one entry that carries the most common genes and DNA. This sample gives about 300,000 distinct CDR3 sequences in total; roughly 31% of them show up just once. About 1% of the sample lies in the top ten. The axillary draining lymph nodes of breast cancer patients were the source of the lymph node samples. Relative to germline, V is 10 bases shorter and J is 6 bases shorter, with 19 bases between their ends. CDR1 and CDR2 were assigned from the germline V gene (reference sequence) as LNHDA and SQIVND. Its CDR3 holds 14 amino acids, cysteine through phenylalanine. Only CDR3 DNA is held: 42 bases, read in frame from base 1.

Sequenced input: axillary lymph node tissue. In this chain, TRBV19 is recombined with TRBJ1-5; TRBD1 might be the D gene, on 6 matching bases. The sequence was collected from a female donor with breast cancer. Some clones in this sample may be carry-over from other donors' samples. The CDR3: CATRRGQPGQPQHF. At the DNA level, the sequence is TGTGCCACCCGTCGTGGACAGCCAGGTCAGCCCCAGCATTTT.